The 7 T cell receptor beta chains reported below all come from one sample, sequenced in a study of neurological immune-mediated disorders. Using its own MiXCR run on the 5' RACE reads, TCRdb lists one record per CDR3 protein. The sample records approximately 39,000 distinct CDR3 sequences, roughly 6.9% being singletons. The sequenced sample consisted of CD4+ T cells from blood. The receptor source for this set is a man aged 45-60 years in good health.

This clonotype was observed many times. The chain couples TRBV10-3 to TRBJ2-1, with 10 bases lining up with TRBD2. J lost 5 bases, V lost 5 bases, and 3 bases had no gene match. Germline V gives CDR1 ENHRY, CDR2 SYGVKD. CDR3 length: 14 amino acids. CDR3 coding DNA: TGTGCCATCAGTCCTAGCGGGAGTGACAATGAGCAGTTCTTC. Translation gives CAISPSGSDNEQFF.

By share, this clonotype counts as medium-sized. The chain is built from TRBV4-3 and TRBJ2-1, with TRBD1 matching over 8 bases. The CDR3 sequence is 15 residues long. Germline CDR1 and CDR2: LGHNA and YSLEER. With V trimmed by 0 bases and J by 8 bases, 6 bases remained unmatched. Written as DNA, the CDR3 is TGCGCCAGCAGCCAAGAAAGGACAGGGCTAGATGAGCAGTTCTTC. Translating gives CASSQERTGLDEQFF.

This clonotype occurred many times. The rearrangement links TRBV14 to TRBJ2-1; D gene ambiguous. The germline V gene encodes CDR1 SGHDN and CDR2 FVKESK. The length of the CDR3 is 13 residues. V lost 5 bases and J lost 9, with 14 bases in between. CDR3 residues: CASSSTGYSEQFF. The CDR3 DNA reads TGTGCCAGCAGCTCTACTGGCTATAGTGAGCAGTTCTTC.

This clonotype was seen at least ten times. The gene calls are TRBV29-1 and TRBJ1-1; no clear D gene. The CDR3 is 12 residues long. Germline V gives CDR1 SQVTM, CDR2 ANQGSEA. Trimming stripped 6 bases from V and 1 base from J, with 9 bases between. CDR3 DNA sequence: TGCAGCGTCTTAGACGGGAACACTGAAGCTTTCTTT. Protein: CSVLDGNTEAFF.

This clonotype has ten or more counts. The V call is TRBV3-1, the J call TRBJ1-6; unclear D gene. CDR1 LGHDT and CDR2 YNNKEL come from the germline V gene (reference sequence). CDR3 length equals 13 residues. Trimming took off 4 bases at V and 14 bases at J, with 15 bases between the two ends. Written as DNA, the CDR3 is TGTGCCAGCAGCCCCGACCCGGGTTTGGCCCTCCACTTT. This gives the protein CASSPDPGLALHF.

This clonotype has ten or more counts. Here the CDR3 reads CASSPRGGRETQYF. The DNA of the CDR3 is TGTGCCAGCAGCCCGCGCGGGGGAAGAGAGACCCAGTACTTC. This chain uses TRBV7-2 with TRBJ2-5; 7 nucleotides agree with TRBD2. V lost 5 bases and J lost 4; bases outside the gene matches: 7. The CDR3 totals 14 residues. Germline lookup yields CDR1 SGHTA and CDR2 FQGNSA.

This clonotype was seen at least ten times. The gene calls are TRBV7-2 and TRBJ1-2, with a tentative D call TRBD1 (5 bases). The CDR3 extends over 14 amino acids. The V gene lost 1 base and the J gene lost 10 bases, with 16 bases spanning the gap. CDR1 SGHTA and CDR2 FQGNSA come from the germline V gene. The CDR3 loop is CASSLVGVDSDYTF. The DNA of the CDR3 is TGTGCCAGCAGCTTAGTTGGGGTCGACAGTGACTACACCTTC.